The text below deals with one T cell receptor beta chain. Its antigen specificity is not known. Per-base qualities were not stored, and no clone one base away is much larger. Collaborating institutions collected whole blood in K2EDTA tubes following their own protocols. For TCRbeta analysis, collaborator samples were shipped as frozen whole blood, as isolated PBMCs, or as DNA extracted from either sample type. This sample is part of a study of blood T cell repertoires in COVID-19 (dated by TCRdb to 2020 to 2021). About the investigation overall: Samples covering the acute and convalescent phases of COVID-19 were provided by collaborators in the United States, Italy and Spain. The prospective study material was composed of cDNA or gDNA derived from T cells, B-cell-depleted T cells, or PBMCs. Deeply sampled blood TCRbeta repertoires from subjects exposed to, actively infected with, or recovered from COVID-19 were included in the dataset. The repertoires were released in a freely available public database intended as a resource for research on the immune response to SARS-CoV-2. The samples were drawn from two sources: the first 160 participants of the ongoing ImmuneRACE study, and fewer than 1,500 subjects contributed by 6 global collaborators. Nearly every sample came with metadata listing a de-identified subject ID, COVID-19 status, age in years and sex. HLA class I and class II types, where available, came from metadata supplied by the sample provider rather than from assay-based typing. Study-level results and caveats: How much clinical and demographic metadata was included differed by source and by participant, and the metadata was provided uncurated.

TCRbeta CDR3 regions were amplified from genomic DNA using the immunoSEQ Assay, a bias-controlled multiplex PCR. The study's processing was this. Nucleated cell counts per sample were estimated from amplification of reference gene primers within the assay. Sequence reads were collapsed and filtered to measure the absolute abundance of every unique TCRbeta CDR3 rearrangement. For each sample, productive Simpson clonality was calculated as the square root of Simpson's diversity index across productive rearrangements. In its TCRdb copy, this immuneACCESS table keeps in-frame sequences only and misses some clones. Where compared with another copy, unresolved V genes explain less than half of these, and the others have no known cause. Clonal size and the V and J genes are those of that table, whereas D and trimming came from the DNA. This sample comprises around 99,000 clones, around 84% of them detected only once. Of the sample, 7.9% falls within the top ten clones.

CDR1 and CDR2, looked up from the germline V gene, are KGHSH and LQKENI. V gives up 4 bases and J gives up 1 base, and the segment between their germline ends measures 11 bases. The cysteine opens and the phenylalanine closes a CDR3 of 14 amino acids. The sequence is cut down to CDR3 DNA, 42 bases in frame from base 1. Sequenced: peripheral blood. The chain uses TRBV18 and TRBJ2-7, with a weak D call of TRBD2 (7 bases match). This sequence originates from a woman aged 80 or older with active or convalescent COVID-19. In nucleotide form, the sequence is TGTGCCAGCTCACGAGGGGGGGTATCCTACGAGCAGTACTTC. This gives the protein CASSRGGVSYEQYF.